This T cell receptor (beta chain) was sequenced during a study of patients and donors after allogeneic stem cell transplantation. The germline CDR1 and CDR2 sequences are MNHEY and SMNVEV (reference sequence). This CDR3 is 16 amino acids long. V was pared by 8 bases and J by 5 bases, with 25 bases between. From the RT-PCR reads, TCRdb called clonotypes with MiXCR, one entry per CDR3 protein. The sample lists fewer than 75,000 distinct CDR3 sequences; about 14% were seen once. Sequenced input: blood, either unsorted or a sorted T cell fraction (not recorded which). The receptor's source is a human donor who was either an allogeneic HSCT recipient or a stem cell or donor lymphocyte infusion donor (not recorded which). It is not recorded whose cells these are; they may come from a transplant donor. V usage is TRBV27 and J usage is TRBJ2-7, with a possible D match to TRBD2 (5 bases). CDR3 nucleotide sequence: TGTGCCAGCGAGCCATCGGACTTCCCGAGCGTGCACGAGCAGTACTTC. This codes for CASEPSDFPSVHEQYF.